The clone carrying this T cell receptor beta chain is a singleton in its sample. Its specificity is not known. Donors included only healthy HIV-negative adults lacking recent acute infections or vaccinations. Germline V gives CDR1 SGHTA, CDR2 FQGTGA. The V and J ends lost 2 bases and 10 bases respectively, with 6 bases between them. CDR3 size: 11 residues. The data were obtained in a study of shared clonotypes between healthy human individuals. Regarding the study as a whole: Read depth was anticipated to influence clonotype sharing among donors. Sample collection involved blood only; tissue repertoires are likely different.

Several immunoSEQ plates held equal portions of the genomic DNA taken from each subset. Method: immunoSEQ multiplex PCR; TCRdb's copy keeps in-frame clones and lacks some. The repertoire holds more than 1 million clones, with about 84% as singletons. Sequenced sample: memory CD4+ T cells from PBMCs. Indicated subset: CD45RA-negative fraction. The source of this sequence is a man younger than 35 in good health. Some clones in this sample may be carry-over from other donors' samples. The chain links TRBV7-3 to TRBJ2-1, with D unresolved. The CDR3 DNA sequence: TGTGCCAGCAGCTTATTAGGGGAGCAGTTCTTC. Protein product: CASSLLGEQFF.